The 17 T cell receptor beta chains given below trace back to one sample, sequenced in a study of graft-versus-host responses after intestinal transplantation. Clones were read by immunoSEQ multiplex PCR, and TCRdb kept only the in-frame ones, dropping some. In the table there are under 30,000 clones, 90% of which are singletons. This specimen consisted of PBMCs, obtained approximately 38 days after intestinal transplant. All receptors derive from a human patient who received an intestinal transplant, so some T cells may come from the graft donor.

About this clone itself: One junction end disagrees with the germline gene, perhaps due to a read error. V and J are TRBV10-2 and TRBJ1-1; D possibly corresponds to TRBD1 (6 bases). Germline V gene data show CDR1 as WSHSY and CDR2 as SAAADI. The CDR3 spans 15 residues. DNA of the CDR3: TGCGCCAGCACCTCTGACAGGTTCCAGAACACTGAATCTTTCTTT. It yields the protein CASTSDRFQNTESFF.

The J gene is TRBJ2-5, the V gene TRBV4-3; D possibly corresponds to TRBD1 (5 bases). V lost 1 base and J 0 bases, leaving 12 bases between the germline ends. The CDR3 totals 16 residues. Germline V gives CDR1 LGHNA, CDR2 YSLEER. CDR3 sequence reads: CASSQGRANNQETQYF. The CDR3 bases are TGCGCCAGCAGCCAAGGCAGGGCTAACAACCAAGAGACCCAGTACTTC.

The chain is built from TRBV6-1 and TRBJ2-7, with TRBD2 identical over 9 bases. Trimming cost V 3 bases and J 7 bases; bases outside gene matches: 7. CDR1 is MNHNS and CDR2 is SASEGT in the germline V gene. The CDR3 totals 14 residues. The CDR3 DNA sequence: TGTGCCAGCAGTGAGGTAGCGGGAGCGAGTGAGCAGTACTTC. Translating gives CASSEVAGASEQYF.

V gene TRBV6-5 combines with J gene TRBJ2-7; 8 bases agree with TRBD2. V trimming: 8 bases; J trimming: 5 bases; junction bases outside the gene matches: 5. Germline values: CDR1 MNHEY, CDR2 SVGAGI. There are 12 residues in the CDR3. The CDR3 sequence: CASRGGSHEQYF. The CDR3 nucleotides read TGTGCCAGCCGGGGGGGCAGCCACGAGCAGTACTTC.

This clone was counted only a few times. V gene TRBV28 combines with J gene TRBJ1-1; D not resolved. Germline CDR1 and CDR2: MDHEN and SYDVKM. With 6 bases removed from V and 1 base from J, the gap between germline ends came to 3 bases. The CDR3 length is 11 residues. The CDR3 reads CASRGNTEAFF. The CDR3 nucleotides read TGTGCCAGCAGGGGGAACACTGAAGCTTTCTTT.

The chain has TRBV5-4 and TRBJ2-7; D is undetermined. Germline V gives CDR1 SGHNT, CDR2 YYREEE (reference sequence). The CDR3 sequence is 16 residues long. V shed 0 bases and J shed 2 bases, with 15 bases lying between them. Here the CDR3 reads CASSLASRIATYEQYF. Written as DNA, the CDR3 is TGTGCCAGCAGCTTGGCCTCGCGGATTGCTACCTACGAGCAGTACTTC.

For the CDR3, the DNA is TGTGCCAGCAGCCACGGACAGACCTACGAGCAGTACTTC. This codes for CASSHGQTYEQYF. This sequence joins TRBV7-2 and TRBJ2-7; a weak D match, TRBD1 (6 bases). Trimming shortened V by 5 bases and J by 2 bases, and 10 bases separated the two germline ends. The CDR3 extends over 13 amino acids. CDR1 is SGHTA and CDR2 is FQGNSA in the germline V gene.

The chain links TRBV6-5 to TRBJ2-5, with 8 bases lining up with TRBD1. J was trimmed by 5 bases and V by 2 bases; bases with no gene match: 4. CDR1 is MNHEY, CDR2 SVGAGI, per germline. This CDR3 has 14 amino acids. The CDR3 bases are TGTGCCAGCAGTTACGGACAGGGTAGGGAGACCCAGTACTTC. It yields the protein CASSYGQGRETQYF.

The rearrangement links TRBV19 to TRBJ2-4; no clear D. The V end was cut by 9 bases, the J end by 0 bases, with 15 bases between. Germline V gives CDR1 LNHDA, CDR2 SQIVND (reference sequence). This CDR3 is built from 15 residues. The CDR3 sequence: CASLTVQLAKNIQYF. As DNA, the CDR3 is TGTGCCAGCCTCACTGTTCAACTAGCCAAAAACATTCAGTACTTC.

V is TRBV4-2 and J is TRBJ1-4; D is possibly TRBD1 (5 bases). V dropped 0 bases and J dropped 6 bases, with 8 bases sitting between them. Germline assignment: CDR1 LGHNA and CDR2 YNFKEQ. This CDR3 is built from 14 residues. CDR3 sequence: CASSQDKGDEKLFF. The CDR3 nucleotides read TGTGCCAGCAGCCAAGATAAAGGGGATGAAAAACTGTTTTTT.

The V call is TRBV7-2, the J call TRBJ2-7; TRBD2 aligns across 11 bases. This CDR3 is built from 15 residues. The germline V gene encodes CDR1 SGHTA and CDR2 FQGNSA. V dropped 4 bases and J dropped 2; count of bases not matched to a gene: 4. The chain's CDR3 is CASSSTSGRAYEQYF. The DNA for the CDR3 is TGTGCCAGCAGCTCTACTAGCGGGAGAGCCTACGAGCAGTACTTC.

The chain joins TRBV30 to TRBJ1-2; 8 nucleotides agree with TRBD1. Germline V gene data show CDR1 as GTSNPN and CDR2 as SVGIG (reference sequence). J lost 4 bases, V lost 5 bases, and 6 bases had no gene match. This CDR3 has 13 residues. CDR3 sequence (DNA): TGTGCCTGGGGACTAGGGACAGGCTATGGCTACACCTTC. Translation: CAWGLGTGYGYTF.

This chain links TRBV5-5 with TRBJ2-1; no firm D call. Germline CDR1 and CDR2: SGHKS and YYEKEE (reference sequence). The CDR3 has 17 residues. V dropped 1 base and J dropped 7 bases, with 21 bases sitting between them. The CDR3, as DNA: TGTGCCAGCAGCTTGTCCTCTCAGCCCTTCCCCCGGAATGAGCAGTTCTTC. Residues: CASSLSSQPFPRNEQFF.

The chain links TRBV19 to TRBJ1-2, with D unclear. Germline V lookup: CDR1 LNHDA, CDR2 SQIVND (reference sequence). The CDR3 sequence is 15 residues long. V was trimmed by 3 bases and J by 0 bases, leaving 11 bases between them. This CDR3 is CASSIWAGSNYGYTF. CDR3 in DNA: TGTGCCAGTAGTATTTGGGCAGGATCTAACTATGGCTACACCTTC.

The rearrangement uses TRBV19 and TRBJ1-5; D is unclear. V was pared by 3 bases and J by 6 bases, with 21 bases between. The CDR3 is 17 amino acids. Germline lookup yields CDR1 LNHDA and CDR2 SQIVND (reference sequence). This CDR3 is CASSIPPASGSRQPQHF. CDR3 nucleotides: TGTGCCAGTAGTATCCCCCCTGCATCCGGCTCACGTCAGCCCCAGCATTTT.

The chain employs TRBV5-1 and TRBJ2-7; 10 bases are shared with TRBD2. Germline V CDR1 and CDR2: SGHRS, YFSETQ. The junction had 6 bases not matched to a gene; V was cut back by 4 bases and J by 5 bases. CDR3 size: 14 residues. The CDR3 region is CASSLPGLANEQYF. CDR3 sequence (DNA): TGCGCCAGCAGCCTGCCGGGACTAGCGAACGAGCAGTACTTC.

This clone showed up just once. The CDR3 reads CASSHRLYGYTF. CDR3 bases: TGCGCCAGCAGCCACCGATTATATGGCTACACCTTC. The rearrangement joins TRBV4-1 to TRBJ1-2; D unclear. The germline V gene encodes CDR1 MGHRA and CDR2 YSYEKL. The V and J ends lost 3 bases and 5 bases respectively, with 7 bases between them. The CDR3 totals 12 residues.